This T cell receptor (beta chain) was captured in a study of immune evolution from preneoplasia to lung adenocarcinoma. Between about 2014 and 2018, patients underwent resection in Japan or China. Each case's diagnosis was confirmed by two pathologists on H&E. To note about this clone: Antigen unknown.

Regarding the study as a whole: Later-stage lesions appeared to have more T cells, more diversity, less clonality. Normal lung had the highest top T cell clone frequencies.

Germline V lookup: CDR1 DFQATT, CDR2 SNEGSKA (reference sequence). This CDR3 contains 11 residues. V shed 2 bases and J shed 6 bases, with 7 bases lying between them. The protocol was immunoSEQ multiplex PCR, while the TCRdb copy is restricted to in-frame clones and leaves out a portion. The sample lists 3,500 to 4,500 clones; about 80% were seen once. Sequenced input: FFPE adjacent normal lung tissue. This clonotype originated in a person aged 55-80 years with lung adenocarcinoma. The V call is TRBV20-1, the J call TRBJ1-2, with a possible D match to TRBD1 (5 bases). CDR3 bases: TGCAGTGCTAGATCGGGGGATGGCTACACCTTC. It specifies CSARSGDGYTF.